This T cell receptor beta chain was identified in a study of post-analysis software for immune sequencing data. About the research overall: Several disease courses (relapsing-remitting, secondary progressive and progressive-relapsing) of multiple sclerosis were included. Overall study findings and caveats: Same-batch preparations were strongly co-clustered by F measure. Patients carried 4 or 5 TRBV segments more frequently than controls did, and TRBV5-6, TRBV5-1 and TRBV20-1 were among them.

Trimming shortened V by 2 bases and J by 1 base, and 9 bases separated the two germline ends. The CDR3 runs 14 residues. Germline CDR1 SGHRS, CDR2 YFSETQ. A remark on this clonotype: Its antigen is undetermined.

Libraries were made from TCR beta cDNA, and they carried unique molecular identifiers. TCRdb re-called the PCR reads with MiXCR, one entry per CDR3 protein. The table shows about 200,000 distinct CDR3 sequences, with approximately 29% occurring only once. The rearrangement uses TRBV5-1 and TRBJ1-1; no reliable D call. The sequence was obtained from a girl aged 2 to 17 with multiple sclerosis. The sample taken for sequencing was blood. DNA for the CDR3: TGCGCCAGCAGCTTTTGGGCGGGGAACACTGAAGCTTTCTTT. Its protein is CASSFWAGNTEAFF.